Here is one TCR beta chain with its context. This sample is drawn from a study of control samples from healthy donors and cancer patients. The V end lost 4 bases, the J end lost 2 bases, and 8 bases lay between the germline ends. CDR3 length: 13 residues. From germline, CDR1 is MNHEY and CDR2 SVGAGI. The assay was immunoSEQ multiplex PCR, and TCRdb's table has in-frame clones only and misses some. Of 150,000 to 200,000 clones in the sample, 91% were seen once. V and J are TRBV6-5 and TRBJ1-2; tentative D call: TRBD1 (5 bases). This receptor was identified in a woman aged 25-40 years in good health. Input material: blood. In DNA form, the CDR3 reads TGTGCCAGCAGTTCCGGACAAAACTATGGCTACACCTTC. This translates into CASSSGQNYGYTF.